The clone carrying this T cell receptor (beta chain) was recorded at least ten times. The antigen is not known. Amplified regions were TCR beta CDR3 sequences from RNA transcripts. The TCR CDR3 first-round RT-PCR relied on the HTBI primer set. A single record per CDR3 protein comes from TCRdb applying MiXCR to the multiplex PCR reads. The sample lists 96,000 or so distinct CDR3 sequences; around 50% were seen once. Patients aged 18 to 65 had newly diagnosed hyperthyroidism of under 2 months' duration. The data are from a study of T cells in Graves' hyperthyroidism and ophthalmopathy. Findings and caveats of the study: Blood also showed most of the thyroid clonotypes that were expanded above 0.001. A 13 V-J model separated ophthalmopathy from stable hyperthyroidism.

This CDR3 is 16 amino acids long. Germline CDR1 SEHNR, CDR2 FQNEAQ (reference sequence). V was trimmed by 4 bases and J by 3 bases, leaving 13 bases between them. The receptor comes from a woman between 40 and 55 years old with Graves' hyperthyroidism. The sample taken for sequencing was blood. The chain links TRBV7-9 to TRBJ1-6; TRBD1 might be the D (5 bases). CDR3 in amino acids: CASSSTGTLYNSPLHF. CDR3 coding DNA: TGTGCCAGCAGCTCAACCGGGACTCTCTATAATTCACCCCTCCACTTT. The whole variable domain, filled in from reference TRBV7-9 and TRBJ1-6, reads DTGVSQNPRHKITKRGQNVTFRCDPISEHNRLYWYRQTLGQGPEFLTYFQNEAQLEKSRLLSDRFSAERPKGSFSTLEIQRTEQGDSAMYLCASSSTGTLYNSPLHFGNGTRLTVT.